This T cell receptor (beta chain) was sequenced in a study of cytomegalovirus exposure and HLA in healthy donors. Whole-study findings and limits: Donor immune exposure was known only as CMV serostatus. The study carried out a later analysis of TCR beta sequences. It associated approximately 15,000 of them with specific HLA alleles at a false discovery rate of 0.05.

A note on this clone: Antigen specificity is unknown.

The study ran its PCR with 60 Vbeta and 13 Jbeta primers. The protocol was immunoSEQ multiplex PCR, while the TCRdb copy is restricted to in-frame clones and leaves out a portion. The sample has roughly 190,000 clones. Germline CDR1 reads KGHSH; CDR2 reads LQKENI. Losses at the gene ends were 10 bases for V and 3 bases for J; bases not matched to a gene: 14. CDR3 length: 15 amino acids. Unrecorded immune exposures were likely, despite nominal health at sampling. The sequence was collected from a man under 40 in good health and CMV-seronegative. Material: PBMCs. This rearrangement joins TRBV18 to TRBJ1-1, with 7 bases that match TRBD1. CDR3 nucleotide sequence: TGTGCCACCTCTATCGGGACAGCGAGACACACTGAAGCTTTCTTT. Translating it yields CATSIGTARHTEAFF. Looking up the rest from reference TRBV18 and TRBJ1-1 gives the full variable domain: NAGVMQNPRHLVRRRGQEARLRCSPMKGHSHVYWYRQLPEEGLKFMVYLQKENIIDESGMPKERFSAEFPKEGPSILRIQQVVRGDSAAYFCATSIGTARHTEAFFGQGTRLTVV.